This passage covers 32 T cell receptor beta chains from one sample sequenced in a study of blood T cell repertoires in COVID-19 (TCRdb year 2020). Library creation used the immunoSEQ multiplex PCR assay. In its TCRdb copy, this immuneACCESS table keeps in-frame sequences only and misses some clones. Where compared with another copy, unresolved V genes explain less than half of these, and the others have no known cause. The table for this sample lists some 390,000 clones; over 85% of them were counted only once. Of the sample, less than 2% falls within the top ten clones. Sequencing was carried out using PBMCs or T cells enriched from blood (not recorded which). The origin of the receptors is a woman younger than 45 who had recovered from COVID-19.

The gene calls are TRBV5-1 and TRBJ1-1; 8 nucleotides agree with TRBD1. Germline assignment: CDR1 SGHRS and CDR2 YFSETQ. The CDR3 runs 13 residues. The ends lost 7 bases at V and 1 base at J; junction bases unmatched: 3. The CDR3 DNA is TGCGCCAGCCGGGGGACAGGGAACACTGAAGCTTTCTTT. It translates to CASRGTGNTEAFF.

J is TRBJ1-5 and V is TRBV18; 7 positions match TRBD1. Trimming took 8 bases from V and 2 from J; bases not matched to a gene: 6. The CDR3 has 14 amino acids. The V gene's germline CDR1 is KGHSH and CDR2 LQKENI. The DNA of the CDR3 is TGTGCCAGCACCACAGGGGTTGGCAATCAGCCCCAGCATTTT. Protein product: CASTTGVGNQPQHF.

This chain links TRBV2 with TRBJ2-5, with D possibly being TRBD1 (6 bases). This CDR3 contains 16 residues. V shed 5 bases and J shed 7 bases, with 23 bases lying between them. Germline lookup yields CDR1 SNHLY and CDR2 FYNNEI. The CDR3 DNA follows: TGTGCCAGCAGTCGGACAGCTACGGGAACGGAGGCGACCCAGTACTTC. This codes for CASSRTATGTEATQYF.

The rearrangement links TRBV18 to TRBJ2-5; 10 positions agree with TRBD2. Per the germline V gene, CDR1 is KGHSH and CDR2 is LQKENI. V shed 1 base and J 1 base; nucleotides not matched to a gene: 3. The CDR3 contains 16 residues. The CDR3 loop reads CASSPLQRGGQETQYF. In nucleotides, the CDR3 is TGTGCCAGCTCACCACTACAGCGGGGGGGCCAAGAGACCCAGTACTTC. The complete variable domain, with remaining parts taken from reference TRBV18 and TRBJ2-5, reads NAGVMQNPRHLVRRRGQEARLRCSPMKGHSHVYWYRQLPEEGLKFMVYLQKENIIDESGMPKERFSAEFPKEGPSILRIQQVVRGDSAAYFCASSPLQRGGQETQYFGPGTRLLVL.

The chain links TRBV5-1 to TRBJ2-7; 8 bases are shared with TRBD2. With 4 bases clipped from V and 3 bases from J, the junction kept 15 bases outside the gene matches. Germline lookup yields CDR1 SGHRS and CDR2 YFSETQ. This CDR3 spans 17 amino acids. The CDR3 nucleotides read TGCGCCAGCAGCCCGATGACGGAGGCGGGGGGCCTCTACGAGCAGTACTTC. It encodes CASSPMTEAGGLYEQYF.

The CDR3 coding sequence is TGTGCCACCAGCAGGGGAGGATTCATGAACACTGAAGCTTTCTTT. Translated, it gives CATSRGGFMNTEAFF. V gene TRBV15 combines with J gene TRBJ1-1, with D uncertain. Germline V lookup: CDR1 LNHNV, CDR2 YYDKDF (reference sequence). Trimming pared 3 bases from V and 0 bases from J, leaving 11 bases between. The CDR3 has 15 residues.

This clone was found once. V usage is TRBV20-1 and J usage is TRBJ1-2, with D perhaps TRBD1 (5 bases). The CDR3 is made up of 11 amino acids. From germline, CDR1 is DFQATT and CDR2 SNEGSKA (reference sequence). Trimming took 5 bases from V and 12 from J, leaving 16 bases between them. CDR3 DNA: TGCAGTGCTGCCTTGGGGGGAGGGCACACCTTC. This codes for CSAALGGGHTF.

The V gene is TRBV15, the J gene TRBJ1-1, with a tentative D call TRBD1 (6 bases). Per the germline V gene, CDR1 is LNHNV and CDR2 is YYDKDF (reference sequence). The V end lost 0 bases, the J end lost 8 bases, and 13 bases lay between the germline ends. The CDR3 is 14 amino acids. Written as DNA, the CDR3 is TGTGCCACCAGCAGAGATGTGTCAGGGGAGGAAGCTTTCTTT. Encoded protein: CATSRDVSGEEAFF. The whole variable domain, filled in from reference TRBV15 and TRBJ1-1, reads DAMVIQNPRYQVTQFGKPVTLSCSQTLNHNVMYWYQQKSSQAPKLLFHYYDKDFNNEADTPDNFQSRRPNTSFCFLDIRSPGLGDTAMYLCATSRDVSGEEAFFGQGTRLTVV.

This chain joins TRBV7-9 and TRBJ1-4; 9 bases are shared with TRBD1. The CDR3 sequence is 14 residues long. The germline CDR1 and CDR2 sequences are SEHNR and FQNEAQ (reference sequence). The J segment lost 6 bases and the V segment lost 5 bases, leaving 4 bases of the junction unmatched. CDR3 sequence (DNA): TGTGCCAGCAGCATACAGGGGGCACATGAAAAACTGTTTTTT. Residues: CASSIQGAHEKLFF. The complete variable domain, with remaining parts taken from reference TRBV7-9 and TRBJ1-4, reads DTGVSQNPRHKITKRGQNVTFRCDPISEHNRLYWYRQTLGQGPEFLTYFQNEAQLEKSRLLSDRFSAERPKGSFSTLEIQRTEQGDSAMYLCASSIQGAHEKLFFGSGTQLSVL.

This chain joins TRBV19 and TRBJ2-1; 9 nucleotides align to TRBD2. V shed 4 bases, J shed 4 bases, and the junction held 8 bases outside the gene matches. Germline CDR1 LNHDA, CDR2 SQIVND (reference sequence). This CDR3 comprises 16 residues. The CDR3 region has the DNA TGTGCCAGTAGTAGAAGCGGGGGGCACCAATACAATGAGCAGTTCTTC. Translated: CASSRSGGHQYNEQFF. Filled out from reference TRBV19 and TRBJ2-1, the complete variable domain reads DGGITQSPKYLFRKEGQNVTLSCEQNLNHDAMYWYRQDPGQGLRLIYYSQIVNDFQKGDIAEGYSVSREKKESFPLTVTSAQKNPTAFYLCASSRSGGHQYNEQFFGPGTRLTVL.

A word on this clone: This specimen includes other DNA sequences encoding the same CDR3. The V call is TRBV5-1, the J call TRBJ1-5; 7 positions match TRBD1. V shed 3 bases, J shed 4 bases, and the junction held 4 bases outside the gene matches. Germline assignment: CDR1 SGHRS and CDR2 YFSETQ. The CDR3 runs to 14 residues. The CDR3: CASSSGQPNQPQHF. The CDR3 nucleotides read TGCGCCAGCAGCTCGGGACAGCCGAATCAGCCCCAGCATTTT.

A few counts support this clone. The CDR3 sequence is CASSLVSGGTGELFF. The CDR3 DNA follows: TGTGCCAGCAGTTTAGTCTCAGGAGGCACCGGGGAGCTGTTTTTT. J is TRBJ2-2 and V is TRBV27, with D perhaps matching TRBD2 (5 bases). Germline V gene sequence: CDR1 MNHEY, CDR2 SMNVEV (reference sequence). Trimming left V 2 bases short and J 4 bases short, with 11 bases between. This CDR3 has 15 amino acids.

The CDR3 loop is CASSQYLNGELFF. CDR3 nucleotides: TGCGCCAGCAGCCAATATCTTAACGGGGAGCTGTTTTTT. V gene TRBV4-1 combines with J gene TRBJ2-2; D is uncertain. With 2 bases removed from V and 7 bases from J, the gap between germline ends came to 8 bases. Germline CDR1 is MGHRA and CDR2 is YSYEKL. The CDR3 contains 13 residues.

The rearrangement uses TRBV5-4 and TRBJ1-3, with D perhaps matching TRBD1 (5 bases). The CDR3 consists of 15 residues. Trimming pared 2 bases from V and 0 bases from J, leaving 9 bases between. The germline V gene has CDR1 SGHNT and CDR2 YYREEE (reference sequence). The CDR3 coding sequence is TGTGCCAGCAGCTTAATGACAGACTCTGGAAACACCATATATTTT. It yields the protein CASSLMTDSGNTIYF. The variable domain in full, with the rest retrieved from reference TRBV5-4 and TRBJ1-3, is ETGVTQSPTHLIKTRGQQVTLRCSSQSGHNTVSWYQQALGQGPQFIFQYYREEENGRGNFPPRFSGLQFPNYSSELNVNALELDDSALYLCASSLMTDSGNTIYFGEGSWLTVV.

This chain uses TRBV6-6 with TRBJ1-2, with 7 bases aligning to TRBD1. The CDR3 extends over 16 amino acids. With 0 bases clipped from V and 6 bases from J, the junction kept 10 bases outside the gene matches. Per the germline V gene, CDR1 is MNHNY and CDR2 is SVGAGI (reference sequence). CDR3 sequence reads: CASSYSIPTGADGYTF. Written as DNA, the CDR3 is TGTGCCAGCAGTTACTCGATTCCCACAGGGGCCGATGGCTACACCTTC.

The genes are TRBV24-1 and TRBJ1-2, with 7 bases lining up with TRBD1. This CDR3 has 15 residues. Trimming took 5 bases from V and 6 from J; bases not matched to a gene: 11. Germline V gene lookup returns CDR1 KGHDR and CDR2 SFDVKD. The DNA for the CDR3 is TGTGCCACCAGTGGCCCCAGGGACAGAGATAATGGCTACACCTTC. It encodes CATSGPRDRDNGYTF.

The J gene is TRBJ1-1, the V gene TRBV5-1, with TRBD1 matching over 8 bases. The V and J ends lost 7 bases and 5 bases, in that order; junction bases with no gene match: 1. Germline lookup yields CDR1 SGHRS and CDR2 YFSETQ. The length of the CDR3 is 11 residues. Here the CDR3 reads CASRQGTEAFF. In nucleotides, the CDR3 is TGCGCCAGCCGACAGGGGACTGAAGCTTTCTTT.

This chain joins TRBV9 and TRBJ1-2, with 7 bases that match TRBD1. The CDR3 totals 13 residues. Losses at the gene ends were 3 bases for V and 4 bases for J; bases not matched to a gene: 3. CDR1 is SGDLS, CDR2 YYNGEE, per germline. The CDR3 here is CASSDRGGYGYTF. The DNA of the CDR3 is TGTGCCAGCAGCGACAGGGGTGGCTATGGCTACACCTTC. The entire variable domain, with the rest obtained from reference TRBV9 and TRBJ1-2, is as follows: DSGVTQTPKHLITATGQRVTLRCSPRSGDLSVYWYQQSLDQGLQFLIQYYNGEERAKGNILERFSAQQFPDLHSELNLSSLELGDSALYFCASSDRGGYGYTFGSGTRLTVV.

The V call is TRBV6-5, the J call TRBJ1-5, with D perhaps TRBD1 (5 bases). V gave up 6 bases and J gave up 6 bases, with 12 bases separating them. Per the germline V gene, CDR1 is MNHEY and CDR2 is SVGAGI. CDR3 length: 13 residues. The CDR3 loop reads CASRQGVSQPQHF. For the CDR3, the DNA is TGTGCCAGCAGACAAGGGGTTTCTCAGCCCCAGCATTTT.

This chain uses TRBV11-2 with TRBJ2-1; TRBD1 agrees at 10 bases. CDR1 is SGHAT, CDR2 FQNNGV, per germline. This CDR3 is 16 amino acids long. The J segment lost 2 bases and the V segment lost 3 bases, leaving 4 bases of the junction unmatched. CDR3 bases: TGTGCCAGCAGCTTGGGGGACAGGGGAGCCTACAATGAGCAGTTCTTC. Residues: CASSLGDRGAYNEQFF. The complete variable domain, with remaining parts taken from reference TRBV11-2 and TRBJ2-1, reads EAGVAQSPRYKIIEKRQSVAFWCNPISGHATLYWYQQILGQGPKLLIQFQNNGVVDDSQLPKDRFSAERLKGVDSTLKIQPAKLEDSAVYLCASSLGDRGAYNEQFFGPGTRLTVL.

The CDR3 is CASMLGRARGYTF. The CDR3 DNA reads as TGTGCCAGTATGCTGGGCAGGGCTAGAGGCTACACCTTC. The chain is built from TRBV19 and TRBJ1-2; D might be TRBD1 (5 bases). Germline CDR1 is LNHDA and CDR2 is SQIVND (reference sequence). This CDR3 spans 13 amino acids. V was shortened by 7 bases and J by 8 bases, with 17 bases between the two germline ends.

The chain is built from TRBV19 and TRBJ1-2; a possible D gene is TRBD1 (6 bases). Germline V gives CDR1 LNHDA, CDR2 SQIVND (reference sequence). V was pared by 9 bases and J by 1 base, with 24 bases between. CDR3 length: 17 residues. The CDR3 sequence is CASQRRGGNGLNYGYTF. The CDR3, as DNA: TGTGCCAGCCAACGAAGGGGGGGGAACGGGCTTAACTATGGCTACACCTTC. Drawing the rest from reference TRBV19 and TRBJ1-2, the complete variable domain is DGGITQSPKYLFRKEGQNVTLSCEQNLNHDAMYWYRQDPGQGLRLIYYSQIVNDFQKGDIAEGYSVSREKKESFPLTVTSAQKNPTAFYLCASQRRGGNGLNYGYTFGSGTRLTVV.

The gene calls are TRBV2 and TRBJ1-1, with 7 bases matching TRBD1. Trimming took 0 bases from V and 0 from J; bases not matched to a gene: 1. This CDR3 has 15 amino acids. Germline V CDR1 and CDR2: SNHLY, FYNNEI. CDR3 coding DNA: TGTGCCAGCAGTGAAGCGGGACAGCTGAACACTGAAGCTTTCTTT. As protein: CASSEAGQLNTEAFF.

CDR3 in DNA: TGTGCCAGCAGTGAACTAGGTGGTTCTACGAAGCAGTACTTC. Encoded protein: CASSELGGSTKQYF. The chain combines TRBV2 with TRBJ2-7, with D unclear. Trimming left V 2 bases short and J 8 bases short, with 16 bases between. CDR3 length equals 14 residues. Germline V CDR1 and CDR2: SNHLY, FYNNEI. The full variable domain, in which reference TRBV2 and TRBJ2-7 provide the parts outside the CDR3, is EPEVTQTPSHQVTQMGQEVILRCVPISNHLYFYWYRQILGQKVEFLVSFYNNEISEKSEIFDDQFSVERPDGSNFTLKIRSTKLEDSAMYFCASSELGGSTKQYFGPGTRLTVT.

The chain has TRBV10-1 and TRBJ2-1; TRBD2 matches at 9 bases. V trimming: 5 bases; J trimming: 1 base; junction bases outside the gene matches: 6. The CDR3 runs to 16 residues. Germline V CDR1 and CDR2: WNHNN, SYGVQD (reference sequence). CDR3 bases: TGCGCCAGCAGTCCCCAGGGACTAGCTTCCTACAATGAGCAGTTCTTC. It specifies CASSPQGLASYNEQFF.

V usage is TRBV27 and J usage is TRBJ1-1, with D unclear. Germline CDR1 is MNHEY and CDR2 is SMNVEV (reference sequence). This CDR3 region has 12 residues. Trimming pared 8 bases from V and 5 bases from J, leaving 12 bases between. CDR3 loop: CASVNRGTEAFF. Written as DNA, the CDR3 is TGTGCCAGCGTAAATCGGGGTACTGAAGCTTTCTTT.

The gene calls are TRBV30 and TRBJ2-2, with D maybe TRBD2 (5 bases). Trimming stripped 2 bases from V and 9 bases from J, with 13 bases between. Per the germline V gene, CDR1 is GTSNPN and CDR2 is SVGIG (reference sequence). CDR3 length: 13 residues. CDR3: CAWSSGNGRELFF. The CDR3 DNA is TGTGCCTGGAGTTCGGGGAATGGCCGGGAGCTGTTTTTT.

The chain recombines TRBV19 with TRBJ1-5, with D possibly being TRBD1 (5 bases). CDR1 and CDR2 (germline): LNHDA, SQIVND (reference sequence). The CDR3 runs 12 residues. Trimming took off 7 bases at V and 4 bases at J, with 8 bases between the two ends. The CDR3 region is CASNRLNQPQHF. The CDR3 nucleotides read TGTGCCAGTAACAGGCTTAATCAGCCCCAGCATTTT.

The chain joins TRBV5-1 to TRBJ2-7; 9 positions agree with TRBD1. CDR3 size: 15 residues. V was pared by 4 bases and J by 3 bases, with 8 bases of the junction left unmatched. CDR1 is SGHRS, CDR2 YFSETQ, per germline. DNA of the CDR3: TGCGCCAGCAGCACATCGGGACAGGGTTACTACGAGCAGTACTTC. Its translation: CASSTSGQGYYEQYF.

The chain links TRBV7-8 to TRBJ1-5; 9 bases align to TRBD1. The CDR3 consists of 15 residues. Losses at the gene ends were 1 base for V and 5 bases for J; bases not matched to a gene: 3. From germline, CDR1 is SGHVS and CDR2 FQNEAQ. This CDR3 is CASSLGRTGDQPQHF. In nucleotides, the CDR3 is TGTGCCAGCAGCTTAGGTCGGACAGGGGATCAGCCCCAGCATTTT.

The chain links TRBV19 to TRBJ1-5; D unresolved. Trimming left V 6 bases short and J 0 bases short, with 9 bases between. Germline V gives CDR1 LNHDA, CDR2 SQIVND (reference sequence). This CDR3 is built from 14 residues. DNA for the CDR3: TGTGCCAGTAGCTATCCAGGTAGCAATCAGCCCCAGCATTTT. It codes for CASSYPGSNQPQHF.

To note about this clone: In the same sample, other DNA sequences code for this CDR3. The rearrangement links TRBV20-1 to TRBJ1-1; unclear D gene. The CDR3 loop spans 11 amino acids. From germline, CDR1 is DFQATT and CDR2 SNEGSKA (reference sequence). The V and J ends lost 1 base and 7 bases respectively, with 7 bases between them. CDR3 in DNA: TGCAGTGCTAGAGGGGCCGGTGAAGCTTTCTTT. Protein: CSARGAGEAFF.